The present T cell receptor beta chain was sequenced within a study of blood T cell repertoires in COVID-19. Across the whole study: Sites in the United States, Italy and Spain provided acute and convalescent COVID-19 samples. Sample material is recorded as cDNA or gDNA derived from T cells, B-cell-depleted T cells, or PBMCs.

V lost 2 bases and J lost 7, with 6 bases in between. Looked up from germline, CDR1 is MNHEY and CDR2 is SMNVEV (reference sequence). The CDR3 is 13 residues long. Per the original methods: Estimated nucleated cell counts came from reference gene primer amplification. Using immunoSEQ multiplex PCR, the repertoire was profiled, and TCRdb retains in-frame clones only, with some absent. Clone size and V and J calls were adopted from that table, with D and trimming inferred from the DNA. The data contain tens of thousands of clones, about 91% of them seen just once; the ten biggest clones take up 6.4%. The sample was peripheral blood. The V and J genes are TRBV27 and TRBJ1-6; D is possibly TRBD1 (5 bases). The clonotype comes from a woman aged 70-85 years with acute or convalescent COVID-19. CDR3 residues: CASSLKGNSPLHF. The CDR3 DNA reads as TGTGCCAGCAGTTTAAAGGGGAATTCACCCCTCCACTTT.